Below are 21 T cell receptor beta chains sequenced from a single sample in a study of T cells in Graves' hyperthyroidism and ophthalmopathy. TCR beta CDR3 regions were amplified from RNA transcripts. Primed by the HTBI set, a first-round RT-PCR was run on the TCR CDR3. TCRdb independently ran MiXCR on the multiplex PCR reads; one entry per CDR3 protein. The sample consists of hundreds of thousands of distinct CDR3 sequences, about 16% of them appearing once. The source material was blood. Receptors were obtained from a woman aged 18-29 years with Graves' ophthalmopathy.

This clonotype has a count of ten or more. V is TRBV10-2 and J is TRBJ1-1; possibly TRBD1 for D (5 bases). Deletions cut 2 bases from V and 6 bases from J, with 10 bases between. This CDR3 is built from 13 residues. From germline, CDR1 is WSHSY and CDR2 SAAADI. The CDR3 is CASSETGTAEAFF. The CDR3 nucleotides read TGCGCCAGCAGTGAGACCGGGACCGCTGAAGCTTTCTTT.

In this sample, this clonotype turned up many times. The rearrangement uses TRBV6-1 and TRBJ2-7; no firm D call. Looked up from germline, CDR1 is MNHNS and CDR2 is SASEGT. The V gene lost 6 bases and the J gene lost 4 bases, with 16 bases spanning the gap. CDR3 length equals 14 residues. The CDR3 DNA is TGTGCCAGCAGGGTGACTCCCCCGTTATACGAGCAGTACTTC. It codes for CASRVTPPLYEQYF.

This clonotype was counted many times. The V and J genes are TRBV4-1 and TRBJ2-7, with a weak D call TRBD2 (6 bases). The CDR3 spans 17 residues. The germline CDR1 and CDR2 sequences are MGHRA and YSYEKL. Trimming left V 2 bases short and J 0 bases short, with 17 bases between. The CDR3 DNA sequence: TGCGCCAGCAGCCAAAGGGAGTCTGGGACTTACTCCTACGAGCAGTACTTC. It yields the protein CASSQRESGTYSYEQYF.

Many counts were recorded for this clonotype. The chain joins TRBV12-5 to TRBJ2-5; D uncertain. The CDR3 is made up of 12 amino acids. Germline loops: CDR1 LGHNT, CDR2 FRNRAP. The V gene lost 0 bases and the J gene lost 4 bases, with 3 bases spanning the gap. This CDR3 reads CASGLVAETQYF. For the CDR3, the DNA is TGTGCTAGTGGTTTGGTAGCAGAGACCCAGTACTTC. Using reference TRBV12-5 and TRBJ2-5 for the parts outside the CDR3, the full variable domain is DARVTQTPRHKVTEMGQEVTMRCQPILGHNTVFWYRQTMMQGLELLAYFRNRAPLDDSGMPKDRFSAEMPDATLATLKIQPSEPRDSAVYFCASGLVAETQYFGPGTRLLVL.

This clonotype was detected a few times. This clone may be a read error of a much larger clone one base away. The rearrangement links TRBV2 to TRBJ2-7, with 8 bases identical to TRBD1. Unmatched junction bases numbered 8, after V lost 7 bases and J lost 0 bases. CDR1 is SNHLY, CDR2 FYNNEI, per germline. The length of the CDR3 is 15 residues. CDR3 coding DNA: TGTGCCAGCACTTGGGGGCAGGGGGCCTCCTACGAGCAGTACTTC. It yields the protein CASTWGQGASYEQYF. The complete variable domain, with remaining parts taken from reference TRBV2 and TRBJ2-7, reads EPEVTQTPSHQVTQMGQEVILRCVPISNHLYFYWYRQILGQKVEFLVSFYNNEISEKSEIFDDQFSVERPDGSNFTLKIRSTKLEDSAMYFCASTWGQGASYEQYFGPGTRLTVT.

Many counts were recorded for this clonotype. This rearrangement joins TRBV27 to TRBJ2-1; 13 positions agree with TRBD2. Germline V CDR1 and CDR2: MNHEY, SMNVEV (reference sequence). V gave up 5 bases and J gave up 7 bases; unmatched junction bases: 5. The length of the CDR3 is 15 residues. The CDR3 DNA reads TGTGCCAGCAGTCCTACTAGCGGGAGGGGGAATGAGCAGTTCTTC. Translated, it gives CASSPTSGRGNEQFF.

This clonotype was seen at least ten times. The chain links TRBV5-1 to TRBJ2-3, with 9 bases fitting TRBD2. Trimming cost V 0 bases and J 2 bases; bases outside gene matches: 4. CDR3 length equals 16 residues. The germline V gene has CDR1 SGHRS and CDR2 YFSETQ. DNA for the CDR3: TGCGCCAGCAGCTTGGCCAGGGGACTAGCCACAGATACGCAGTATTTT. Translating gives CASSLARGLATDTQYF.

This clonotype appeared many times. The DNA for the CDR3 is TGTGCCAGCAGTGCCCTAACTTACAGGGGAAAAGCCAAAAACATTCAGTACTTC. Translation gives CASSALTYRGKAKNIQYF. This rearrangement joins TRBV6-1 to TRBJ2-4; TRBD1 aligns across 7 bases. CDR3 length equals 18 residues. V dropped 4 bases and J dropped 0; count of bases not matched to a gene: 12. Germline CDR1 reads MNHNS; CDR2 reads SASEGT.

Many counts were recorded for this clonotype. The chain recombines TRBV12-3 or TRBV12-4 with TRBJ1-1; D is uncertain. This CDR3 is 14 amino acids long. The V and J ends lost 4 bases and 2 bases respectively, with 11 bases between them. As DNA, the CDR3 is TGTGCCAGCAGTTCTCGGACCCTCAACACTGAAGCTTTCTTT. Protein sequence: CASSSRTLNTEAFF.

This clonotype was observed at least ten times. The J gene is TRBJ2-2, the V gene TRBV7-2; no clear D. The CDR3 extends over 15 amino acids. The V end lost 4 bases, the J end lost 3 bases, and 12 bases lay between the germline ends. Germline V gene sequence: CDR1 SGHTA, CDR2 FQGNSA. The CDR3 loop reads CASSSASSYTGELFF. CDR3 coding DNA: TGTGCCAGCAGCTCGGCCTCTAGTTACACCGGGGAGCTGTTTTTT.

This clonotype has a count of ten or more. This chain joins TRBV20-1 and TRBJ1-1, with 8 bases identical to TRBD1. V was clipped by 7 bases and J by 0 bases; unmatched bases: 7. The germline CDR1 and CDR2 sequences are DFQATT and SNEGSKA (reference sequence). The CDR3 spans 14 residues. This CDR3 reads CSGRQGAMNTEAFF. The CDR3 DNA sequence: TGCAGTGGTCGGCAGGGGGCCATGAACACTGAAGCTTTCTTT.

The J gene is TRBJ2-5, the V gene TRBV7-2, with 10 nucleotides matching TRBD2. CDR1 SGHTA and CDR2 FQGNSA come from the germline V gene. The CDR3 extends over 15 amino acids. Losses at the gene ends were 2 bases for V and 2 bases for J; bases not matched to a gene: 2. CDR3 sequence: CASSLLAGGQETQYF. CDR3 nucleotides: TGTGCCAGCAGCTTATTAGCGGGGGGTCAAGAGACCCAGTACTTC.

This clonotype came up many times. The rearrangement links TRBV6-1 to TRBJ1-5; a weak D match, TRBD1 (5 bases). Trimming pared 1 base from V and 6 bases from J, leaving 13 bases between. Germline V CDR1 and CDR2: MNHNS, SASEGT. The CDR3 runs to 15 residues. Written as DNA, the CDR3 is TGTGCCAGCAGTGAAGGTGGGCAGGGCGGTCAGCCCCAGCATTTT. Amino acid sequence: CASSEGGQGGQPQHF.

In this sample, this clonotype turned up many times. The CDR3 coding sequence is TGTGCCATCGCTCCGGGTCCGAAGATGGTGGCTTTCTTT. This sequence encodes CAIAPGPKMVAFF. The chain joins TRBV6-1 to TRBJ1-1; D call uncertain. Germline assignment: CDR1 MNHNS and CDR2 SASEGT. V was cut by 10 bases and J by 11 bases, with 23 bases left in between. The CDR3 contains 13 residues.

The chain has TRBV5-1 and TRBJ2-7; 9 bases align to TRBD1. The CDR3 runs to 14 residues. Looked up from germline, CDR1 is SGHRS and CDR2 is YFSETQ. Trimming at V came to 6 bases and at J to 6 bases, leaving 10 bases not matched to a gene. CDR3 bases: TGCGCCAGCACACTTGGGACAGGGCCTCCCGAGCAGTACTTC. It codes for CASTLGTGPPEQYF.

This clonotype has a count of ten or more. The chain uses TRBV7-2 and TRBJ1-4; perhaps TRBD1 as D (5 bases). The CDR3 runs to 16 residues. Between the trimmed V and J ends, which lost 5 bases and 2 bases, there was a span of 15 bases. Looked up from germline, CDR1 is SGHTA and CDR2 is FQGNSA. DNA of the CDR3: TGTGCCAGCAGCCCGGGGGGGGTGTGGACTAATGAAAAACTGTTTTTT. Translated: CASSPGGVWTNEKLFF.

This chain links TRBV28 with TRBJ2-7; TRBD1 aligns across 7 bases. The CDR3 loop spans 15 amino acids. The germline V gene has CDR1 MDHEN and CDR2 SYDVKM. Trimming at V came to 4 bases and at J to 0 bases, leaving 6 bases not matched to a gene. CDR3 region: CASSSLGTVSYEQYF. For the CDR3, the DNA is TGTGCCAGCAGTTCTCTCGGGACAGTCTCCTACGAGCAGTACTTC.

Remarks on this clonotype: One end of the junction varies from germline; a read error may be responsible. V gene TRBV7-7 combines with J gene TRBJ1-1; D gene uncertain. Germline assignment: CDR1 SSHAT and CDR2 FNYEAQ (reference sequence). CDR3 size: 14 residues. This CDR3 reads CASSLGRRDTEAFF. CDR3 in DNA: TGTGCTAGCAGCTTGGGTCGAAGGGACACTGAAGCTTTCTTT.

This clonotype was counted ten times or more. This sequence joins TRBV7-8 and TRBJ1-4, with D tentatively TRBD1 (5 bases). CDR1 is SGHVS and CDR2 is FQNEAQ in the germline V gene. V lost 6 bases and J 3 bases, leaving 14 bases between the germline ends. This CDR3 has 15 amino acids. The CDR3 is CASRTTVGANEKLFF. The CDR3 region has the DNA TGTGCCAGCAGAACAACAGTGGGGGCTAATGAAAAACTGTTTTTT.

This clonotype was detected ten times or more. The chain couples TRBV7-3 to TRBJ1-4, with 10 bases aligning to TRBD1. The V gene end was trimmed by 5 bases and the J gene end by 2 bases; junction bases not matched to a gene: 5. Germline V gene lookup returns CDR1 SGHTA and CDR2 FQGTGA. The CDR3 is made up of 16 amino acids. In DNA, the CDR3 is TGTGCCAGCAGCCCTGGACAGGGGGACACTAATGAAAAACTGTTTTTT. Protein: CASSPGQGDTNEKLFF.

Ten or more counts support this clonotype. The chain links TRBV20-1 to TRBJ1-6, with TRBD1 matching over 9 bases. Per the germline V gene, CDR1 is DFQATT and CDR2 is SNEGSKA (reference sequence). The CDR3 sequence is 14 residues long. Trimming at V came to 2 bases and at J to 9 bases, leaving 5 bases not matched to a gene. In DNA form, the CDR3 reads TGCAGTGCTAGACCGTGGGACAGGGTTTCACCCCTCCACTTT. This translates into CSARPWDRVSPLHF.